Shown below are 18 T cell receptor beta chains from a single sample sequenced in a study of blood T cells in healthy people across ages. A J-beta primer mix and a sample-barcoded 5' primer were used in a second PCR of roughly 6 to 12 cycles. TCRdb re-derived calls from the 5' RACE reads in MiXCR, one entry per CDR3 protein. The sample records 1.5 million to 2 million distinct CDR3 sequences, approximately 50% being singletons. Sample: blood. These receptors came from a woman aged 40 to 50 in good health.

The V gene is TRBV12-3 or TRBV12-4, the J gene TRBJ1-5, with D possibly matching TRBD1 (5 bases). V lost 6 bases and J lost 6, with 12 bases in between. The CDR3 has 13 residues. The CDR3 DNA reads as TGTGCCAGCAGGGCAGATGGGGGTCAGCCCCAGCATTTT. This translates into CASRADGGQPQHF.

The chain couples TRBV3-1 to TRBJ2-5; D remains unclear. The CDR3 runs to 17 residues. Germline loops: CDR1 LGHDT, CDR2 YNNKEL (reference sequence). V was clipped by 0 bases and J by 11 bases, with 25 bases between them. As DNA, the CDR3 is TGTGCCAGCAGCCAAGATGCGGAGAAACAGTTTAACAATGAGCAGTACTTC. It codes for CASSQDAEKQFNNEQYF.

This chain links TRBV29-1 with TRBJ2-1; TRBD1 aligns across 8 bases. CDR1 is SQVTM and CDR2 is ANQGSEA in the germline V gene. The CDR3 covers 16 residues. V was clipped by 1 base and J by 0 bases; unmatched bases: 5. CDR3 in amino acids: CSVEGRDRGSYNEQFF. The DNA of the CDR3 is TGCAGCGTTGAAGGGCGAGACAGGGGCTCCTACAATGAGCAGTTCTTC.

The chain is built from TRBV12-3 or TRBV12-4 and TRBJ2-3, with a weak D call TRBD2 (6 bases). V dropped 7 bases and J dropped 5 bases, with 10 bases sitting between them. The CDR3 is 12 residues long. The CDR3 coding sequence is TGTGCCAGCAACTACGGGGGAGATACGCAGTATTTT. This codes for CASNYGGDTQYF.

This chain joins TRBV20-1 and TRBJ2-4; TRBD2 aligns across 8 bases. TRBJ2-7 explains the end of the DNA better; the J call may be wrong. The CDR3 contains 13 residues. Germline CDR1 and CDR2: DFQATT and SNEGSKA (reference sequence). CDR3 loop: CSASGLATYEQYF. CDR3 sequence (DNA): TGCAGTGCGTCCGGACTAGCCACCTACGAGCAGTACTTC.

This clonotype was seen a single time. The chain is built from TRBV6-2 or TRBV6-3 and TRBJ2-3, with 7 nucleotides matching TRBD1. Germline V gene sequence: CDR1 MNHEY, CDR2 SVGEGT. Trimming at V came to 6 bases and at J to 2 bases, leaving 8 bases not matched to a gene. The CDR3 consists of 15 residues. This chain's CDR3 is CASRNRDSYTDTQYF. For the CDR3, the DNA is TGTGCCAGCAGAAACCGGGACAGTTACACAGATACGCAGTATTTT.

The genes are TRBV6-6 and TRBJ2-3; 10 bases agree with TRBD2. This CDR3 has 15 amino acids. The germline V gene encodes CDR1 MNHNY and CDR2 SVGAGI (reference sequence). The J segment lost 3 bases and the V segment lost 4 bases, leaving 4 bases of the junction unmatched. CDR3 sequence (DNA): TGTGCCAGCAGTTCCGGGACTAGCGTTACAGATACGCAGTATTTT. Translated: CASSSGTSVTDTQYF.

The chain couples TRBV21-1 to TRBJ2-3; TRBD1, the table's D call, lacks a check against the DNA. TRBV21-1 is a listed pseudogene. This CDR3 spans 17 amino acids. For the CDR3, the DNA is TGTGCCAGCAGCAAAGTGGTGGGGGGCCATCGCACAGATACGCAGTATTTT. This translates into CASSKVVGGHRTDTQYF.

The V gene is TRBV7-2, the J gene TRBJ2-7; 10 nucleotides line up with TRBD2. With 1 base clipped from V and 2 bases from J, the junction kept 2 bases outside the gene matches. The germline gives CDR1 SGHTA, CDR2 FQGNSA. CDR3 length: 15 residues. The DNA of the CDR3 is TGTGCCAGCAGCTTAGTGACTAGCGGGCCCTACGAGCAGTACTTC. Residues: CASSLVTSGPYEQYF.

This clonotype was observed many times. The chain couples TRBV18 to TRBJ2-5; maybe TRBD2 (6 bases). The CDR3 extends over 14 amino acids. Germline CDR1 reads KGHSH; CDR2 reads LQKENI. V was pared by 3 bases and J by 7 bases, with 15 bases between. The CDR3 region is CASSPGDSSGTQYF. For the CDR3, the DNA is TGTGCCAGCTCACCCGGGGACTCCTCTGGGACCCAGTACTTC.

There are a few counts of this clonotype. The chain couples TRBV7-2 to TRBJ2-5; D perhaps matches TRBD2 (6 bases). The V gene lost 4 bases and the J gene lost 4 bases, with 13 bases spanning the gap. The CDR3 has 14 amino acids. Per the germline V gene, CDR1 is SGHTA and CDR2 is FQGNSA. The CDR3 sequence is CASSSGLRGETQYF. The CDR3 coding sequence is TGTGCCAGCAGCTCGGGACTGCGGGGAGAGACCCAGTACTTC.

The genes are TRBV7-9 and TRBJ2-7; TRBD1 matches 7 bases. This CDR3 region has 15 residues. From germline, CDR1 is SEHNR and CDR2 FQNEAQ (reference sequence). V dropped 5 bases and J dropped 10; count of bases not matched to a gene: 17. In DNA form, the CDR3 reads TGTGCCAGCAGCAGGAACAGGGGCGAAAGGAACAGTCAGTACTTC. Amino acid sequence: CASSRNRGERNSQYF.

The V call is TRBV20-1, the J call TRBJ1-5; tentatively, D is TRBD1 (6 bases). The CDR3 loop spans 16 amino acids. The V end lost 4 bases, the J end lost 1 base, and 17 bases lay between the germline ends. Germline V gene lookup returns CDR1 DFQATT and CDR2 SNEGSKA (reference sequence). The CDR3 DNA is TGCAGTGCTATTAAACTTCAGGGGAAGAGCAATCAGCCCCAGCATTTT. This encodes CSAIKLQGKSNQPQHF.

The CDR3 protein is CSARLDNDEQYF. The CDR3 DNA reads TGCAGTGCTAGATTAGATAACGACGAGCAGTACTTC. The chain combines TRBV20-1 with TRBJ2-7, with no clear D. The CDR3 consists of 12 residues. Germline V gene lookup returns CDR1 DFQATT and CDR2 SNEGSKA (reference sequence). Between the trimmed V and J ends, which lost 2 bases and 5 bases, there was a span of 10 bases.

This clonotype has a handful of counts. The V gene is TRBV5-1, the J gene TRBJ2-1; 7 bases line up with TRBD1. Trimming took 5 bases from V and 10 from J; bases not matched to a gene: 6. The CDR3 covers 12 residues. CDR1 SGHRS and CDR2 YFSETQ come from the germline V gene. CDR3 bases: TGCGCCAGCAGATCTGGGACAGAGGAGCAGTTCTTC. Translation gives CASRSGTEEQFF.

This sequence joins TRBV18 and TRBJ2-7, with a weak D call TRBD1 (6 bases). CDR3 length: 13 residues. CDR1 KGHSH and CDR2 LQKENI come from the germline V gene. The V gene lost 2 bases and the J gene lost 7 bases, with 12 bases spanning the gap. CDR3 nucleotide sequence: TGTGCCAGCTCACCAAGTCCCGGGACAGAGCAGTACTTC. Its translation is CASSPSPGTEQYF.

The chain is built from TRBV29-1 and TRBJ1-1; D ambiguous. Germline V gives CDR1 SQVTM, CDR2 ANQGSEA. Trimming pared 7 bases from V and 2 bases from J, leaving 5 bases between. The CDR3 length is 10 residues. The CDR3 loop reads CSDSNTEAFF. In nucleotides, the CDR3 is TGCAGCGATTCTAACACTGAAGCTTTCTTT.

This clonotype occurred a few times. The rearrangement links TRBV7-2 to TRBJ2-1; D possibly corresponds to TRBD2 (7 bases). Germline lookup yields CDR1 SGHTA and CDR2 FQGNSA. Trimming stripped 2 bases from V and 9 bases from J, with 14 bases between. The CDR3 has 14 residues. CDR3 bases: TGTGCCAGCAGCTTAAACGGGGGGCCGGCTGAGCAGTTCTTC. The encoded protein is CASSLNGGPAEQFF.